These 26 T cell receptor beta chains came from one sample sequenced in a study of PD-1 blockade in classical Hodgkin lymphoma. Sequencing used immunoSEQ multiplex PCR; TCRdb keeps in-frame clones, though not all of them. In the table there are 30,000 to 40,000 clones, roughly nine tenths of which are singletons. The time point denotes: cycle 4 day 1 (C4D1), after about 6 weeks of nivolumab. Brentuximab vedotin exposure varied, and every patient relapsed after autologous stem cell transplantation. Negative magnetic selection isolated CD4+ T cells from thawed PBMCs. Sequences were derived from CD4+ T cells from blood, sampled before the fourth cycle of nivolumab. All receptors come from a human donor with classical Hodgkin lymphoma.

The genes are TRBV10-3 and TRBJ1-2, with unresolved D. The CDR3 length is 11 residues. V was trimmed by 6 bases and J by 8 bases, leaving 10 bases between them. Germline-derived CDR1 and CDR2 are ENHRY and SYGVKD. The CDR3 here is CAIREESGYTF. CDR3 nucleotides: TGTGCCATCAGGGAAGAAAGCGGCTACACCTTC.

The CDR3 loop reads CASSLREYGELFF. The CDR3 DNA is TGTGCCAGCAGCTTACGTGAATACGGGGAGCTGTTTTTT. This chain joins TRBV13 and TRBJ2-2, with no clear D. The CDR3 has 13 amino acids. The V gene lost 2 bases and the J gene lost 7 bases, with 8 bases spanning the gap. Germline V gives CDR1 PRHDT, CDR2 FYEKMQ (reference sequence).

CDR3 nucleotide sequence: TGCGCCAGCAGACCGACAGGGGGCAATGGCTACACCTTC. Translation: CASRPTGGNGYTF. The rearrangement uses TRBV5-1 and TRBJ1-2; 10 bases map to TRBD1. Germline trimming cut 5 bases from V and 6 bases from J; bases unmatched to any gene: 4. The V gene's germline CDR1 is SGHRS and CDR2 YFSETQ. The CDR3 has 13 residues.

The CDR3 region has the DNA TGTGCCAGCAGCCCCCCGACAACCGGTGAAGCTTTCTTT. Its translation: CASSPPTTGEAFF. The chain recombines TRBV9 with TRBJ1-1, with no clear D. Per the germline V gene, CDR1 is SGDLS and CDR2 is YYNGEE. V lost 4 bases and J lost 7, with 14 bases in between. The length of the CDR3 is 13 residues. Together with reference TRBV9 and TRBJ1-1, the CDR3 gives the full variable domain: DSGVTQTPKHLITATGQRVTLRCSPRSGDLSVYWYQQSLDQGLQFLIQYYNGEERAKGNILERFSAQQFPDLHSELNLSSLELGDSALYFCASSPPTTGEAFFGQGTRLTVV.

This clone showed up just once. V usage is TRBV6-1 and J usage is TRBJ2-5; D is undetermined. V lost 0 bases to trimming and J lost 5 bases, with 13 bases between them. The CDR3 contains 15 residues. In germline, CDR1 is MNHNS, CDR2 SASEGT. The CDR3: CASSEAQWAVETQYF. In nucleotides, the CDR3 is TGTGCCAGCAGTGAAGCGCAGTGGGCCGTTGAGACCCAGTACTTC.

The V call is TRBV7-3, the J call TRBJ1-1; D is unresolved. The CDR3 contains 14 residues. Trimming left V 2 bases short and J 1 base short, with 8 bases between. The V gene's germline CDR1 is SGHTA and CDR2 FQGTGA. As DNA, the CDR3 is TGTGCCAGCAGCTTACTTGGGAGGAACACTGAAGCTTTCTTT. Amino acids: CASSLLGRNTEAFF.

The chain links TRBV27 to TRBJ1-2, with a weak D call TRBD1 (5 bases). The V gene's germline CDR1 is MNHEY and CDR2 SMNVEV (reference sequence). CDR3 length: 16 amino acids. V was shortened by 5 bases and J by 6 bases, with 22 bases between the two germline ends. CDR3: CASSPLRASATNGYTF. Here the CDR3 DNA reads TGTGCCAGCAGTCCCCTCAGGGCTAGCGCGACCAATGGCTACACCTTC.

The chain uses TRBV5-1 and TRBJ2-4; TRBD1 might be the D (6 bases). Germline lookup yields CDR1 SGHRS and CDR2 YFSETQ. The CDR3 contains 15 residues. With 4 bases removed from V and 6 bases from J, the gap between germline ends came to 17 bases. In DNA, the CDR3 is TGCGCCAGCAGCCAGGAGTTGACGGACAGAAACATTCAGTACTTC. Its protein is CASSQELTDRNIQYF.

The V and J genes are TRBV27 and TRBJ1-2, with D uncertain. The germline CDR1 and CDR2 sequences are MNHEY and SMNVEV (reference sequence). The CDR3 runs to 13 residues. V lost 3 bases and J lost 4, with 9 bases in between. The CDR3 region has the DNA TGTGCCAGCAGTTTTCGATTGGGCTATGGCTACACCTTC. It yields the protein CASSFRLGYGYTF.

The chain carries TRBV11-2 and TRBJ2-2; D possibly corresponds to TRBD1 (5 bases). Germline V gene sequence: CDR1 SGHAT, CDR2 FQNNGV. CDR3 length: 15 residues. Trimming removed 0 bases from V and 6 bases from J, with 11 bases in between. The CDR3 spells CASSLEAAGPGELFF. CDR3 bases: TGTGCCAGCAGCTTAGAAGCAGCAGGGCCCGGGGAGCTGTTTTTT.

This clone appeared a single time. The rearrangement joins TRBV2 to TRBJ1-2; 8 positions match TRBD1. Germline values: CDR1 SNHLY, CDR2 FYNNEI. The length of the CDR3 is 15 residues. Losses at the gene ends were 6 bases for V and 4 bases for J; bases not matched to a gene: 10. CDR3 coding DNA: TGTGCCAGCAGATTAGAACAGGGGGAGACCTATGGCTACACCTTC. Its translation is CASRLEQGETYGYTF.

V usage is TRBV10-2 and J usage is TRBJ2-5, with 12 nucleotides matching TRBD2. V was clipped by 4 bases and J by 2 bases; unmatched bases: 8. Germline-derived CDR1 and CDR2 are WSHSY and SAAADI. This CDR3 spans 17 amino acids. In DNA form, the CDR3 reads TGCGCCAGCAGTGTGACTAGCGGGAGATGGGCTCAAGAGACCCAGTACTTC. Translated, it gives CASSVTSGRWAQETQYF.

This chain joins TRBV27 and TRBJ2-6; 11 bases map to TRBD1. The CDR3 runs to 17 residues. CDR1 is MNHEY, CDR2 SMNVEV, per germline (reference sequence). Trimming removed 5 bases from V and 0 bases from J; junction bases left unmatched: 3. CDR3 protein: CASSRTGGLSGANVLTF. CDR3 coding DNA: TGTGCCAGCAGTCGGACAGGGGGCCTCTCTGGGGCCAACGTCCTGACTTTC.

The V gene is TRBV4-1, the J gene TRBJ2-5; the D is unclear. Germline-derived CDR1 and CDR2 are MGHRA and YSYEKL. The CDR3 contains 17 residues. Trimming cost V 3 bases and J 4 bases, with 21 bases left between them. The CDR3: CASSHAPGSTVLETQYF. As DNA, the CDR3 is TGCGCCAGCAGCCACGCTCCCGGCTCTACAGTACTAGAGACCCAGTACTTC.

The chain has TRBV7-2 and TRBJ1-2; possible D gene TRBD1, 5 bases. V was pared by 1 base and J by 4 bases, with 22 bases between. CDR1 SGHTA and CDR2 FQGNSA come from the germline V gene. CDR3 length: 18 amino acids. CDR3: CASSLDPPGRGATYGYTF. The CDR3 DNA sequence: TGTGCCAGCAGCTTAGATCCCCCAGGGAGGGGTGCTACCTATGGCTACACCTTC.

The chain joins TRBV5-1 to TRBJ1-2; 7 bases line up with TRBD1. Germline lookup yields CDR1 SGHRS and CDR2 YFSETQ. CDR3 length: 13 amino acids. J lost 6 bases, V lost 3 bases, and 5 bases had no gene match. CDR3 loop: CASSSGDRDGYTF. The CDR3 DNA reads as TGCGCCAGCAGCTCCGGCGACAGGGATGGCTACACCTTC.

This chain links TRBV18 with TRBJ2-5; no clear D gene. This CDR3 spans 15 amino acids. Per the germline V gene, CDR1 is KGHSH and CDR2 is LQKENI. Deletions cut 3 bases from V and 2 bases from J, with 13 bases between. CDR3 loop: CASSPRTKPQETQYF. CDR3 in DNA: TGTGCCAGCTCACCCCGAACGAAACCTCAAGAGACCCAGTACTTC.

This chain joins TRBV19 and TRBJ1-2; possible D gene TRBD1, 6 bases. CDR1 and CDR2 from the germline V gene are LNHDA and SQIVND (reference sequence). The CDR3 covers 15 residues. Deletions cut 3 bases from V and 4 bases from J, with 15 bases between. The CDR3 region is CASSIPSTGTYGYTF. Written as DNA, the CDR3 is TGTGCCAGTAGTATCCCCTCAACAGGGACCTATGGCTACACCTTC.

The genes are TRBV28 and TRBJ2-7; D is possibly TRBD1 (5 bases). The ends were cut back, 4 bases at V and 2 bases at J, with 15 bases in the middle. CDR1 and CDR2 (germline): MDHEN, SYDVKM. The CDR3 sequence is 15 residues long. The CDR3 region is CASSSDRKHAYEQYF. The DNA of the CDR3 is TGTGCCAGCAGTTCCGACAGAAAACACGCCTACGAGCAGTACTTC.

V usage is TRBV13 and J usage is TRBJ2-7; 7 bases are shared with TRBD2. This CDR3 has 14 residues. Germline loops: CDR1 PRHDT, CDR2 FYEKMQ (reference sequence). J lost 7 bases, V lost 5 bases, and 11 bases had no gene match. CDR3 amino acids: CASSAASGVIEQYF. The DNA of the CDR3 is TGTGCCAGCAGCGCGGCCAGCGGGGTGATAGAGCAGTACTTC.

CDR3 in amino acids: CASSLNSGRDEQYF. The CDR3 DNA sequence: TGTGCCAGCAGCTTAAACAGCGGGAGGGACGAGCAGTACTTC. V gene TRBV11-2 combines with J gene TRBJ2-7; 10 bases agree with TRBD2. The length of the CDR3 is 14 residues. The J segment lost 5 bases and the V segment lost 2 bases, leaving 3 bases of the junction unmatched. In germline, CDR1 is SGHAT, CDR2 FQNNGV.

There are a few counts of this clone. The chain is built from TRBV19 and TRBJ1-1; 9 positions agree with TRBD1. The V gene's germline CDR1 is LNHDA and CDR2 SQIVND (reference sequence). The CDR3 has 13 residues. The V gene end was trimmed by 5 bases and the J gene end by 4 bases; junction bases not matched to a gene: 2. The CDR3 DNA sequence: TGTGCCAGTAGTCGGACAGGGGCCACTGAAGCTTTCTTT. The encoded protein is CASSRTGATEAFF.

The rearrangement joins TRBV28 to TRBJ2-4; the match to TRBD2 covers 9 bases. The germline gives CDR1 MDHEN, CDR2 SYDVKM. V lost 5 bases and J lost 4; bases outside the gene matches: 6. The CDR3 sequence is 15 residues long. The CDR3 is CASSGSGLAKNIQYF. In DNA, the CDR3 is TGTGCCAGCAGTGGGTCGGGACTAGCTAAAAACATTCAGTACTTC.

This sequence joins TRBV5-5 and TRBJ2-2; 11 bases line up with TRBD2. This CDR3 has 17 amino acids. The trim removed 0 bases at V and 7 bases at J, leaving 8 bases unmatched. Germline V CDR1 and CDR2: SGHKS, YYEKEE (reference sequence). The CDR3 here is CASSLVLAGVGVGELFF. CDR3 nucleotides: TGTGCCAGCAGCTTGGTACTAGCGGGAGTAGGGGTCGGGGAGCTGTTTTTT.

This clone occurred once. This chain connects TRBV9 to TRBJ1-3; D is undetermined. The CDR3 has 15 residues. The V gene's germline CDR1 is SGDLS and CDR2 YYNGEE. Deletions cut 0 bases from V and 0 bases from J, with 7 bases between. CDR3 DNA sequence: TGTGCCAGCAGCGTAGTAGGGATCTCTGGAAACACCATATATTTT. It is translated as CASSVVGISGNTIYF.

The V gene is TRBV4-2, the J gene TRBJ1-1; 7 bases line up with TRBD1. J gave up 11 bases and V 1 base, and 7 bases lay outside the gene matches. This CDR3 is built from 13 residues. Germline V gene data show CDR1 as LGHNA and CDR2 as YNFKEQ. In DNA form, the CDR3 reads TGTGCCAGCAGCCAAGTCGACAGGGTCGAGGCTTTCTTT. Protein: CASSQVDRVEAFF.